Sequencing of this TCR beta chain was carried out in a study of blood T cell repertoires in COVID-19. Across the whole study: Italy, Spain and the United States were the sources of the convalescent and acute COVID-19 samples.

A Seattle source enrolled patients during active infection and followed them longitudinally. CDR3 size: 15 residues. J lost 6 bases, V lost 2 bases, and 6 bases had no gene match. Germline CDR1 and CDR2: LGHNA and YSLEER. Sequencing was performed with immunoSEQ multiplex PCR; in TCRdb, only in-frame clones are kept and a portion is missing. Of some 120,000 clones listed, 74% were seen once; the top ten hold 6%. The material sequenced was peripheral blood. This sequence joins TRBV4-3 and TRBJ1-2, with 10 bases identical to TRBD1. The TCR originated in a man of 80 years or more with COVID-19, enrolled during active disease. The CDR3 region has the DNA TGCGCCAGCAGCCAAAACTCAGACAGGGGGCATGGCTACACCTTC. Amino acids: CASSQNSDRGHGYTF.